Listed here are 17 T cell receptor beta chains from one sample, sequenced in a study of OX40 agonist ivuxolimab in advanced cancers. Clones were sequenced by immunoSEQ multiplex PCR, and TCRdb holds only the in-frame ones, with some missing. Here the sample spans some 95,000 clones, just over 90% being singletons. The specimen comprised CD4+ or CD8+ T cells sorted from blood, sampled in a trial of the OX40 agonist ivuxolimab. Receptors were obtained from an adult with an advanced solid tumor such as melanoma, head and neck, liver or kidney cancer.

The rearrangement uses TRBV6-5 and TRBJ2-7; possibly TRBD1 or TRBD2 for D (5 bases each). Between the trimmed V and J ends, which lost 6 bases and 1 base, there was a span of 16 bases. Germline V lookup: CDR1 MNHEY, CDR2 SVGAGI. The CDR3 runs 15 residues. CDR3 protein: CASRFGTATSYEQYF. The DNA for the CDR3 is TGTGCCAGCAGATTCGGGACCGCTACTTCCTACGAGCAGTACTTC.

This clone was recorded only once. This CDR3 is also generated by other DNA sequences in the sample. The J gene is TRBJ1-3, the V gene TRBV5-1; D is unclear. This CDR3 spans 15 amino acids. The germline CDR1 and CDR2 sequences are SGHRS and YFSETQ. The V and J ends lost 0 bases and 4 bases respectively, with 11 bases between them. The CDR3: CASSLAAGSGNTIYF. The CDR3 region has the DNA TGCGCCAGCAGCTTGGCCGCTGGGTCCGGAAACACCATATATTTT.

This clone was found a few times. The CDR3 protein is CASSYSAGQQPQHF. The CDR3 DNA sequence: TGTGCCAGCAGTTACTCGGCAGGGCAGCAGCCCCAGCATTTT. V gene TRBV6-5 combines with J gene TRBJ1-5; maybe TRBD1 (5 bases). CDR1 and CDR2 from the germline V gene are MNHEY and SVGAGI. The length of the CDR3 is 14 residues. Trimming shortened V by 0 bases and J by 7 bases, and 10 bases separated the two germline ends.

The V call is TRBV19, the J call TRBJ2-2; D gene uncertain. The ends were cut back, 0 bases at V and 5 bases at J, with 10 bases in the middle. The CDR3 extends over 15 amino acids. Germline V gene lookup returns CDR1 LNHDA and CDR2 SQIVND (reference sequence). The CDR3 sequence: CASSIDTGLTGELFF. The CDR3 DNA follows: TGTGCCAGTAGTATAGATACGGGTCTGACCGGGGAGCTGTTTTTT.

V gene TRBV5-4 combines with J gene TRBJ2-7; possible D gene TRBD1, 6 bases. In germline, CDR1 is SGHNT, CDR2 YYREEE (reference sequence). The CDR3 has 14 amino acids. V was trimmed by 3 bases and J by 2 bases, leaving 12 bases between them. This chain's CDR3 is CASSSWDKTYEQYF. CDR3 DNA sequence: TGTGCCAGCAGCTCGTGGGACAAGACCTACGAGCAGTACTTC.

The CDR3 loop is CASSGTPYQETQYF. The CDR3 DNA is TGTGCCAGCAGCGGGACACCGTACCAAGAGACCCAGTACTTC. The chain employs TRBV2 and TRBJ2-5, with a tentative D call TRBD1 (6 bases). There are 14 residues in the CDR3. V was shortened by 6 bases and J by 0 bases, with 11 bases between the two germline ends. The germline V gene has CDR1 SNHLY and CDR2 FYNNEI.

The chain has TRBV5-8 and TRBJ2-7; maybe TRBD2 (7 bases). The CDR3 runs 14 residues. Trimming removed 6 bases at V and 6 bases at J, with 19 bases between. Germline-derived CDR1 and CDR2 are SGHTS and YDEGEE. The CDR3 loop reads CASTRGRWEGEQYF. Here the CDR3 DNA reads TGTGCCAGCACCAGGGGACGTTGGGAGGGCGAGCAGTACTTC.

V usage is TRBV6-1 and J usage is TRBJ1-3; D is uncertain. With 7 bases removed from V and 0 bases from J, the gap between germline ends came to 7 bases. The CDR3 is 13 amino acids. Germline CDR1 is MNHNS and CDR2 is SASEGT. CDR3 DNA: TGTGCCAGCAACTTGAGCTCTGGAAACACCATATATTTT. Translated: CASNLSSGNTIYF.

The CDR3 protein is CASSREATYEQYF. CDR3 in DNA: TGCGCCAGCAGTCGAGAGGCAACCTACGAGCAGTACTTC. The chain carries TRBV5-1 and TRBJ2-7; D gene unclear. This CDR3 is built from 13 residues. Trimming took off 5 bases at V and 2 bases at J, with 11 bases between the two ends. Germline V gene sequence: CDR1 SGHRS, CDR2 YFSETQ.

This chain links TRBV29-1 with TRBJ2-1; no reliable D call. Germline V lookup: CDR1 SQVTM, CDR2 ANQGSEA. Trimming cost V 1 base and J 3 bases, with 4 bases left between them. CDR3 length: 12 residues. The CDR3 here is CSVEGGYNEQFF. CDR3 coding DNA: TGCAGCGTTGAAGGGGGCTACAATGAGCAGTTCTTC.

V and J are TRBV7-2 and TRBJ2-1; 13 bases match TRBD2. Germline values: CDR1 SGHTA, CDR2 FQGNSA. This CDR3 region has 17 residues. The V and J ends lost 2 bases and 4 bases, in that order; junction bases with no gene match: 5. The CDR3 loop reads CASSLSGTSGAYNEQFF. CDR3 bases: TGTGCCAGCAGCTTATCAGGGACTAGCGGGGCATACAATGAGCAGTTCTTC.

As DNA, the CDR3 is TGTGCCAGCAGCCCGGGGACTAGCGGGGTTAGCAATGAGCAGTTCTTC. This translates into CASSPGTSGVSNEQFF. The V call is TRBV11-3, the J call TRBJ2-1; 13 bases fit TRBD2. Per germline, CDR1 SGHNT and CDR2 YENEEA. Losses at the gene ends were 5 bases for V and 6 bases for J; bases not matched to a gene: 7. The CDR3 has 16 residues.

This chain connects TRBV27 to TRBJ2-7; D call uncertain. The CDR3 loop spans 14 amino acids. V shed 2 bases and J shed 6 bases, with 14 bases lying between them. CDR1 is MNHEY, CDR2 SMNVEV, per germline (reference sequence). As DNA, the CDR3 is TGTGCCAGCAGTTTAAGGGCAGAAGTTGGCGAGCAGTACTTC. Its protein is CASSLRAEVGEQYF.

This CDR3 reads CASSESPSSEKLFF. CDR3 bases: TGTGCCAGCAGTGAAAGTCCTTCGAGCGAAAAACTGTTTTTT. The rearrangement links TRBV2 to TRBJ1-4; D call uncertain. The germline gives CDR1 SNHLY, CDR2 FYNNEI. The CDR3 runs 14 residues. Trimming removed 2 bases from V and 8 bases from J, with 12 bases in between.

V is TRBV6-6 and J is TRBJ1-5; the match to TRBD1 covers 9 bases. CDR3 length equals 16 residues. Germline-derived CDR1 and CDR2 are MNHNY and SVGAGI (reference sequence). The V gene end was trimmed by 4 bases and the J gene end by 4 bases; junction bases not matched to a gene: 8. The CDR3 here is CASSSSGTGKNQPQHF. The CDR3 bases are TGTGCCAGCAGTTCATCCGGGACAGGGAAAAATCAGCCCCAGCATTTT.

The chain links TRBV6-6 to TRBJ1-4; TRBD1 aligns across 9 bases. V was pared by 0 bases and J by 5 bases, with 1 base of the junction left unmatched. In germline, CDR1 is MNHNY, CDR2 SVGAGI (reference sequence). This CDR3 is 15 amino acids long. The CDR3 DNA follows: TGTGCCAGCAGTTACTCGGGGACAGGGAATGAAAAACTGTTTTTT. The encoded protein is CASSYSGTGNEKLFF.

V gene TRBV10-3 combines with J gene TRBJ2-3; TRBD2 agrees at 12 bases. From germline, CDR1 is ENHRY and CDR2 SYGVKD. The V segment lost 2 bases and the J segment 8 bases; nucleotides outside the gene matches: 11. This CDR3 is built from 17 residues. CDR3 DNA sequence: TGTGCCATCAGTGAGCCGGGGCGACTAGCGGGGGTAGCTACGCAGTATTTT. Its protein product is CAISEPGRLAGVATQYF.